The text below deals with one TCR beta chain. This entry is derived from a study of T cell changes during pregnancy in multiple sclerosis. Sequencing was performed with immunoSEQ multiplex PCR; in TCRdb, only in-frame clones are kept and a portion is missing. The sample has 35,000 to 45,000 clones; roughly 89% are singletons. This receptor was identified in a female donor with multiple sclerosis, enrolled in a pregnancy study. The sequenced sample was CD4+ T cells from peripheral blood mononuclear cells, obtained before pregnancy.

CDR3 nucleotide sequence: TGCGCCAGCTTGACAGGGGGCGAAGAGAACACTGAAGCTTTCTTT. Encoded protein: CASLTGGEENTEAFF. This rearrangement joins TRBV5-1 to TRBJ1-1; the match to TRBD1 covers 10 bases. Germline V lookup: CDR1 SGHRS, CDR2 YFSETQ. This CDR3 is built from 15 residues. V shed 7 bases and J 1 base; nucleotides not matched to a gene: 7.